A single sample is the source of the 13 T cell receptor beta chains below, sequenced in a study of T cells in Graves' hyperthyroidism and ophthalmopathy. TCR beta CDR3 sequences were amplified from RNA transcripts. A set of HTBI primers served as the primers for a first-round RT-PCR of the TCR CDR3. TCRdb re-analysed the multiplex PCR reads in MiXCR, keeping a single row per CDR3 protein. The data hold about 570,000 distinct CDR3 sequences, with roughly 15% observed a single time. Sequencing input: blood. The receptors stem from a woman aged 40 to 50 with Graves' hyperthyroidism.

V and J are TRBV6-1 and TRBJ2-7; tentatively, D is TRBD2 (6 bases). The germline V gene has CDR1 MNHNS and CDR2 SASEGT. The CDR3 spans 15 residues. Trimming removed 1 base from V and 3 bases from J, with 13 bases in between. CDR3 nucleotides: TGTGCCAGCAGTGAAGGGGACTCGGTCTTCTACGAGCAGTACTTC. This sequence encodes CASSEGDSVFYEQYF.

There are many counts of this clonotype. The gene calls are TRBV3-1 and TRBJ2-1, with 11 positions matching TRBD1. J gave up 6 bases and V 4 bases, and 5 bases lay outside the gene matches. There are 15 residues in the CDR3. Germline lookup yields CDR1 LGHDT and CDR2 YNNKEL (reference sequence). The CDR3 coding sequence is TGTGCCAGCAGCCTGGGACAGGGGGTAAGCAATGAGCAGTTCTTC. This translates into CASSLGQGVSNEQFF.

This clonotype showed up many times. The chain joins TRBV28 to TRBJ2-1; the D is unclear. Trimming stripped 5 bases from V and 8 bases from J, with 10 bases between. Germline V gene data show CDR1 as MDHEN and CDR2 as SYDVKM. The length of the CDR3 is 12 residues. The CDR3 DNA sequence: TGTGCCAGCAGTGGGTTACGATATGAGCAGTTCTTC. It is translated as CASSGLRYEQFF. Based on the CDR3 plus reference TRBV28 and TRBJ2-1, the full variable domain is DVKVTQSSRYLVKRTGEKVFLECVQDMDHENMFWYRQDPGLGLRLIYFSYDVKMKEKGDIPEGYSVSREKKERFSLILESASTNQTSMYLCASSGLRYEQFFGPGTRLTVL.

This clonotype was observed a few times. The CDR3 here is CASSQLAGESYEQYF. CDR3 in DNA: TGTGCCAGTAGTCAACTAGCGGGAGAGTCTTACGAGCAGTACTTC. The chain uses TRBV19 and TRBJ2-7, with 11 positions matching TRBD2. J lost 4 bases, V lost 5 bases, and 7 bases had no gene match. The germline CDR1 and CDR2 sequences are LNHDA and SQIVND (reference sequence). The CDR3 is made up of 15 amino acids.

This clonotype showed up many times. The J gene is TRBJ2-5, the V gene TRBV7-3; D may match TRBD1 or TRBD2 (5 bases each). In germline, CDR1 is SGHTA, CDR2 FQGTGA. This CDR3 is built from 15 residues. Trimming took 2 bases from V and 1 from J, leaving 11 bases between them. The CDR3 nucleotides read TGTGCCAGCAGCTTAGGGGCGGGCCCCCAAGAGACCCAGTACTTC. It yields the protein CASSLGAGPQETQYF. Together with reference TRBV7-3 and TRBJ2-5, the CDR3 gives the full variable domain: GAGVSQTPSNKVTEKGKYVELRCDPISGHTALYWYRQSLGQGPEFLIYFQGTGAADDSGLPNDRFFAVRPEGSVSTLKIQRTERGDSAVYLCASSLGAGPQETQYFGPGTRLLVL.

The chain combines TRBV19 with TRBJ1-1, with D perhaps matching TRBD1 (6 bases). Germline V gene lookup returns CDR1 LNHDA and CDR2 SQIVND (reference sequence). This CDR3 has 16 amino acids. The germline V and J ends were trimmed by 3 bases and 6 bases, with 20 bases remaining between them. CDR3 DNA: TGTGCCAGTAGTATTACAGGGTCAGAATGGCGCGCTGAAGCTTTCTTT. It encodes CASSITGSEWRAEAFF. Looking up the rest from reference TRBV19 and TRBJ1-1 gives the full variable domain: DGGITQSPKYLFRKEGQNVTLSCEQNLNHDAMYWYRQDPGQGLRLIYYSQIVNDFQKGDIAEGYSVSREKKESFPLTVTSAQKNPTAFYLCASSITGSEWRAEAFFGQGTRLTVV.

This clonotype was picked up a small number of times. The chain links TRBV7-9 to TRBJ2-1; TRBD2 aligns across 15 bases. Germline CDR1 reads SEHNR; CDR2 reads FQNEAQ (reference sequence). This CDR3 region has 18 residues. Trimming removed 1 base from V and 5 bases from J; junction bases left unmatched: 6. CDR3 residues: CASSLVGTSGRYHNEQFF. The DNA for the CDR3 is TGTGCCAGCAGCTTAGTCGGGACTAGCGGGAGGTATCACAATGAGCAGTTCTTC.

This clonotype appeared many times. This chain links TRBV30 with TRBJ1-2; D remains unclear. Germline V gene data show CDR1 as GTSNPN and CDR2 as SVGIG (reference sequence). Trimming pared 5 bases from V and 6 bases from J, leaving 10 bases between. The CDR3 contains 11 residues. The CDR3 here is CAWDRWNGYTF. Written as DNA, the CDR3 is TGTGCCTGGGATCGTTGGAATGGCTACACCTTC.

The sample holds a few counts of this clonotype. The V and J genes are TRBV19 and TRBJ2-1, with D possibly being TRBD2 (5 bases). The CDR3 is 15 residues long. Looked up from germline, CDR1 is LNHDA and CDR2 is SQIVND (reference sequence). V lost 3 bases, J lost 5 bases, and 14 bases lay in between. CDR3 sequence (DNA): TGTGCCAGTAGTATGTCCTCCGGGATTAACAATGAGCAGTTCTTC. This gives the protein CASSMSSGINNEQFF.

The J gene is TRBJ2-5, the V gene TRBV20-1; possible D gene TRBD2, 7 bases. V dropped 8 bases and J dropped 4 bases, with 20 bases sitting between them. The CDR3 has 14 residues. The germline V gene has CDR1 DFQATT and CDR2 SNEGSKA (reference sequence). CDR3: CSTSLGGGRETQYF. The CDR3 region has the DNA TGCAGTACAAGTCTTGGGGGCGGGAGAGAGACCCAGTACTTC.

A remark on this clonotype: A read error may explain this, as a much larger clone is one base away. The chain uses TRBV7-2 and TRBJ2-2; 8 nucleotides line up with TRBD1. Germline V gene data show CDR1 as SGHTA and CDR2 as FQGNSA. The CDR3 consists of 17 residues. CDR3 DNA sequence: TGTGCCAGCAACTTAGTGCCCTACAGGGGGTACACCGGGGAGCTGTTTTTT. It is translated as CASNLVPYRGYTGELFF.

About this clonotype itself: Just one base apart from a much larger clone, this may be a read error. The conserved phenylalanine or tryptophan normally closing the CDR3 is absent here, so this likely arose from a read error. The V call is TRBV7-3, the J call TRBJ1-6; no clear D gene. V was pared by 0 bases and J by 5 bases, with 8 bases between. This CDR3 has 15 residues. Germline-derived CDR1 and CDR2 are SGHTA and FQGTGA. CDR3 protein: CASSLTGGNNSPLHL. The DNA for the CDR3 is TGTGCCAGCAGCTTAACTGGCGGGAATAATTCACCCCTCCACTTA.

This clonotype has ten or more counts. The chain links TRBV5-1 to TRBJ2-2, with 7 bases identical to TRBD2. This CDR3 has 15 amino acids. Germline-derived CDR1 and CDR2 are SGHRS and YFSETQ. V was pared by 3 bases and J by 6 bases, with 8 bases of the junction left unmatched. CDR3 residues: CASSYLQSGAGELFF. The CDR3 DNA reads TGCGCCAGCAGCTATTTACAAAGCGGGGCCGGGGAGCTGTTTTTT. Complete variable domain (other parts from reference TRBV5-1 and TRBJ2-2): KAGVTQTPRYLIKTRGQQVTLSCSPISGHRSVSWYQQTPGQGLQFLFEYFSETQRNKGNFPGRFSGRQFSNSRSEMNVSTLELGDSALYLCASSYLQSGAGELFFGEGSRLTVL.